These 32 T cell receptor beta chains share one sample of origin, sequenced in a study of cytomegalovirus exposure and HLA in healthy donors. The PCR made use of 60 Vbeta and 13 Jbeta primers. Assay used: immunoSEQ multiplex PCR; TCRdb lists only in-frame clones, some missing. This sample has about 210,000 clones; roughly 85% occur once, and the top ten carry 1.8%. Sequences were obtained from PBMCs. The source is a male donor in good health and CMV-seronegative.

The chain couples TRBV28 to TRBJ1-2; 8 bases agree with TRBD1. CDR1 MDHEN and CDR2 SYDVKM come from the germline V gene. V dropped 6 bases and J dropped 6; count of bases not matched to a gene: 3. The CDR3 is 12 amino acids. The CDR3 DNA reads as TGTGCCAGCAGCCCAGGGGGCCATGGCTACACCTTC. It codes for CASSPGGHGYTF.

J is TRBJ1-1 and V is TRBV10-3, with 7 bases fitting TRBD1. Per germline, CDR1 ENHRY and CDR2 SYGVKD. Trimming cost V 6 bases and J 1 base; bases outside gene matches: 8. The CDR3 spans 15 residues. The CDR3 nucleotides are TGTGCCATCAGCCTGACAGGGCTCCAGAACACTGAAGCTTTCTTT. It is translated as CAISLTGLQNTEAFF.

This clone has just a few counts. The V and J genes are TRBV10-2 and TRBJ2-7; D unresolved. This CDR3 is 14 amino acids long. CDR1 and CDR2 (germline): WSHSY, SAAADI. Trimming took off 1 base at V and 2 bases at J, with 9 bases between the two ends. The CDR3 DNA sequence: TGCGCCAGCAGTGAGTTCCAGTCTGCCTACGAGCAGTACTTC. This gives the protein CASSEFQSAYEQYF.

The V gene is TRBV9, the J gene TRBJ2-7; D not certain. V lost 0 bases, J lost 3 bases, and 16 bases lay in between. Germline loops: CDR1 SGDLS, CDR2 YYNGEE. The CDR3 runs 16 residues. CDR3 region: CASSVAPSLELYEQYF. The CDR3 DNA reads TGTGCCAGCAGCGTAGCTCCGAGTCTAGAACTCTACGAGCAGTACTTC.

The genes are TRBV5-4 and TRBJ2-7, with 8 bases lining up with TRBD2. J gave up 2 bases and V 3 bases, and 13 bases lay outside the gene matches. Germline values: CDR1 SGHNT, CDR2 YYREEE (reference sequence). The CDR3 covers 17 residues. The DNA of the CDR3 is TGTGCCAGCAGCTCCGAGGCTTATAGCGGGGCTACCTACGAGCAGTACTTC. Amino acid sequence: CASSSEAYSGATYEQYF.

V gene TRBV6-5 combines with J gene TRBJ2-7; D not certain. Between the trimmed V and J ends, which lost 2 bases and 2 bases, there was a span of 10 bases. CDR1 is MNHEY, CDR2 SVGAGI, per germline. This CDR3 is 14 amino acids long. CDR3 DNA: TGTGCCAGCAGTTACCTCGCGAATACCTACGAGCAGTACTTC. Translating gives CASSYLANTYEQYF.

The J gene is TRBJ2-3, the V gene TRBV10-3, with D tentatively TRBD2 (6 bases). Germline lookup yields CDR1 ENHRY and CDR2 SYGVKD. The V end was cut by 3 bases, the J end by 0 bases, with 10 bases between. The CDR3 totals 15 residues. The DNA of the CDR3 is TGTGCCATCAGTGATCGGGGGAAAAGCACAGATACGCAGTATTTT. Translated, it gives CAISDRGKSTDTQYF.

This chain joins TRBV5-4 and TRBJ2-3; 16 positions agree with TRBD2. This CDR3 has 16 residues. Germline loops: CDR1 SGHNT, CDR2 YYREEE (reference sequence). Trimming at V came to 3 bases and at J to 6 bases, leaving 4 bases not matched to a gene. The CDR3 DNA reads as TGTGCCAGCAGCTCTGGGACTAGCGGGGGGGCGGATACGCAGTATTTT. Protein product: CASSSGTSGGADTQYF.

The rearrangement uses TRBV28 and TRBJ2-1; weak D call: TRBD1 (5 bases). The V end lost 3 bases, the J end lost 6 bases, and 12 bases lay between the germline ends. The CDR3 spans 14 residues. The V gene's germline CDR1 is MDHEN and CDR2 SYDVKM. This CDR3 is CASSFQPGFNEQFF. The CDR3, as DNA: TGTGCCAGCAGTTTCCAGCCAGGGTTCAATGAGCAGTTCTTC.

J is TRBJ2-5 and V is TRBV6-5; 9 bases align to TRBD1. The J call could be wrong; TRBJ2-7 is a better fit for the DNA end. The CDR3 contains 16 residues. Germline V CDR1 and CDR2: MNHEY, SVGAGI. The CDR3 nucleotides read TGTGCCAGCAGTTACTCCGGGACAGGGCCTTCCTACGAGCAGTACTTC. Protein product: CASSYSGTGPSYEQYF.

The chain joins TRBV30 to TRBJ1-2; 8 bases map to TRBD1. Per the germline V gene, CDR1 is GTSNPN and CDR2 is SVGIG (reference sequence). The CDR3 sequence is 15 residues long. The junction had 16 bases not matched to a gene; V was cut back by 5 bases and J by 8 bases. The CDR3 DNA reads TGTGCCTGGCTATTAACCGGGACAGGTGATAGAGGCTACACCTTC. The encoded protein is CAWLLTGTGDRGYTF.

The CDR3 loop reads CASSTGTSGTYEQFF. The CDR3 nucleotides are TGTGCCAGCAGCACCGGGACTAGCGGGACATATGAGCAGTTCTTC. This sequence joins TRBV9 and TRBJ2-1; 13 nucleotides agree with TRBD2. Germline V gives CDR1 SGDLS, CDR2 YYNGEE. The CDR3 length is 15 residues. V dropped 4 bases and J dropped 8; count of bases not matched to a gene: 6.

V is TRBV28 and J is TRBJ2-1; TRBD1 matches at 9 bases. CDR1 and CDR2 from the germline V gene are MDHEN and SYDVKM. V lost 2 bases and J lost 7; bases outside the gene matches: 6. This CDR3 is built from 15 residues. The CDR3 loop reads CASSLVGTGMNEQFF. The CDR3 region has the DNA TGTGCCAGCAGTTTAGTCGGGACAGGGATGAATGAGCAGTTCTTC.

The V call is TRBV9, the J call TRBJ1-1, with no clear D. V lost 0 bases to trimming and J lost 4 bases, with 10 bases between them. Germline V gene sequence: CDR1 SGDLS, CDR2 YYNGEE. The CDR3 extends over 14 amino acids. The CDR3 protein is CASSVVGGSTEAFF. The CDR3 DNA sequence: TGTGCCAGCAGCGTAGTTGGTGGGAGCACTGAAGCTTTCTTT.

The J gene is TRBJ2-2, the V gene TRBV4-2; the match to TRBD2 covers 12 bases. Trimming cost V 4 bases and J 6 bases; bases outside gene matches: 6. CDR3 size: 16 residues. CDR1 and CDR2 from the germline V gene are LGHNA and YNFKEQ. The CDR3 region has the DNA TGTGCCAGCAGCCTCCCTAGCGGGAGGGGGTCCGGGGAGCTGTTTTTT. Encoded protein: CASSLPSGRGSGELFF.

This clone has just a few counts. The chain links TRBV15 to TRBJ1-5, with unresolved D. The germline gives CDR1 LNHNV, CDR2 YYDKDF (reference sequence). V gave up 6 bases and J gave up 3 bases, with 9 bases separating them. This CDR3 contains 13 residues. The CDR3 reads CATSYISNQPQHF. CDR3 bases: TGTGCCACCAGTTATATTTCCAATCAGCCCCAGCATTTT.

The chain carries TRBV6-6 and TRBJ1-3; tentative D call: TRBD1 (6 bases). The CDR3 contains 16 residues. The germline V gene has CDR1 MNHNY and CDR2 SVGAGI (reference sequence). Trimming left V 4 bases short and J 0 bases short, with 13 bases between. Here the CDR3 DNA reads TGTGCCAGCAGTTTAACCGGGACACGCTCTGGAAACACCATATATTTT. Translated, it gives CASSLTGTRSGNTIYF.

The chain recombines TRBV5-1 with TRBJ1-3; 11 nucleotides match TRBD1. In germline, CDR1 is SGHRS, CDR2 YFSETQ. After removal of 3 bases from V and 8 bases from J, the junction contained 4 bases not matched to a gene. CDR3 size: 14 residues. CDR3 sequence reads: CASSWGTGGDTIYF. The CDR3 nucleotides are TGCGCCAGCAGCTGGGGGACAGGGGGAGACACCATATATTTT.

This chain links TRBV7-6 with TRBJ2-7, with 10 bases aligning to TRBD1. This CDR3 spans 15 amino acids. The germline V gene has CDR1 SGHVS and CDR2 FNYEAQ. The V gene end was trimmed by 7 bases and the J gene end by 2 bases; junction bases not matched to a gene: 8. CDR3 DNA: TGTGCCAGCACCAAATCCGGGACAGGGGCCTACGAGCAGTACTTC. It yields the protein CASTKSGTGAYEQYF. Full variable domain (remainder filled in from reference TRBV7-6 and TRBJ2-7): GAGVSQSPRYKVTKRGQDVALRCDPISGHVSLYWYRQALGQGPEFLTYFNYEAQQDKSGLPNDRFSAERPEGSISTLTIQRTEQRDSAMYRCASTKSGTGAYEQYFGPGTRLTVT.

J is TRBJ1-1 and V is TRBV5-5; D possibly corresponds to TRBD1 (6 bases). Germline V gives CDR1 SGHKS, CDR2 YYEKEE (reference sequence). Trimming stripped 1 base from V and 4 bases from J, with 11 bases between. The CDR3 has 14 amino acids. This chain's CDR3 is CASSLRGGATEAFF. CDR3 nucleotides: TGTGCCAGCAGCTTGCGGGGGGGGGCCACTGAAGCTTTCTTT.

This clone was seen only a few times. This sample also contains other DNA sequences that code for the same CDR3. J is TRBJ2-7 and V is TRBV28; 8 nucleotides align to TRBD1. With V trimmed by 3 bases and J by 3 bases, 1 base remained unmatched. The germline gives CDR1 MDHEN, CDR2 SYDVKM. The CDR3 covers 13 residues. CDR3 protein: CASSLTGDYEQYF. Written as DNA, the CDR3 is TGTGCCAGCAGTTTGACAGGGGACTACGAGCAGTACTTC.

The rearrangement links TRBV6-5 to TRBJ1-4, with a possible D match to TRBD1 (5 bases). The CDR3 consists of 13 residues. The ends were cut back, 6 bases at V and 6 bases at J, with 11 bases in the middle. CDR1 and CDR2 from the germline V gene are MNHEY and SVGAGI. CDR3 DNA sequence: TGTGCCAGCAGCCGGCCGGGGGATGAAAAACTGTTTTTT. Protein product: CASSRPGDEKLFF.

The rearrangement uses TRBV5-6 and TRBJ2-4, with 7 bases matching TRBD1. Germline V gene lookup returns CDR1 SGHDT and CDR2 YYEEEE. J was trimmed by 5 bases and V by 5 bases; bases with no gene match: 7. CDR3 length: 14 residues. For the CDR3, the DNA is TGTGCCAGCAGTCGTACCGGGACAGAAAACATTCAGTACTTC. Protein product: CASSRTGTENIQYF.

The chain couples TRBV11-2 to TRBJ1-2, with a tentative D call TRBD1 (5 bases). The CDR3 is made up of 12 amino acids. CDR1 and CDR2 (germline): SGHAT, FQNNGV. V dropped 5 bases and J dropped 8 bases, with 12 bases sitting between them. Here the CDR3 DNA reads TGTGCCAGCAGCGGGGGGGGTGCGGGCTACACCTTC. It translates to CASSGGGAGYTF.

DNA of the CDR3: TGTGCCAGTAGTAGGAGAGAAGATAATTCACCCCTCCACTTT. Amino acid sequence: CASSRREDNSPLHF. The chain recombines TRBV19 with TRBJ1-6; D ambiguous. Germline values: CDR1 LNHDA, CDR2 SQIVND (reference sequence). Trimming pared 4 bases from V and 5 bases from J, leaving 9 bases between. The CDR3 has 14 amino acids.

This clone was seen more than once but under ten times. V gene TRBV7-3 combines with J gene TRBJ2-6; 7 bases fit TRBD1. After removal of 3 bases from V and 0 bases from J, the junction contained 8 bases not matched to a gene. CDR1 SGHTA and CDR2 FQGTGA come from the germline V gene. The CDR3 covers 18 residues. The CDR3 is CASSFEGAMYSGANVLTF. CDR3 DNA sequence: TGTGCCAGCAGCTTCGAGGGGGCGATGTACTCTGGGGCCAACGTCCTGACTTTC.

This clone was detected a few times. The chain couples TRBV30 to TRBJ2-5; perhaps TRBD2 as D (5 bases). The CDR3 covers 12 residues. Per the germline V gene, CDR1 is GTSNPN and CDR2 is SVGIG (reference sequence). Trimming shortened V by 3 bases and J by 1 base, and 6 bases separated the two germline ends. The CDR3 here is CAWSRGQETQYF. The CDR3 DNA is TGTGCCTGGAGCCGGGGCCAAGAGACCCAGTACTTC.

This clone was recorded once. The V and J genes are TRBV9 and TRBJ1-4; D call uncertain. Germline V lookup: CDR1 SGDLS, CDR2 YYNGEE. Trimming cost V 4 bases and J 8 bases, with 18 bases left between them. The CDR3 spans 15 residues. For the CDR3, the DNA is TGTGCCAGCAGCCAAGTCCCAACACCCCGCGAAAAACTGTTTTTT. Its translation: CASSQVPTPREKLFF.

V and J are TRBV5-4 and TRBJ1-6, with D hard to call. The CDR3 consists of 16 residues. V lost 0 bases, J lost 7 bases, and 14 bases lay in between. CDR1 and CDR2 (germline): SGHNT, YYREEE (reference sequence). CDR3 loop: CASSLGGPDLNSPLHF. The CDR3 DNA is TGTGCCAGCAGCTTGGGCGGCCCCGACCTGAATTCACCCCTCCACTTT. Drawing the rest from reference TRBV5-4 and TRBJ1-6, the complete variable domain is ETGVTQSPTHLIKTRGQQVTLRCSSQSGHNTVSWYQQALGQGPQFIFQYYREEENGRGNFPPRFSGLQFPNYSSELNVNALELDDSALYLCASSLGGPDLNSPLHFGNGTRLTVT.

This sequence joins TRBV28 and TRBJ2-7, with 11 bases fitting TRBD1. Germline trimming cut 6 bases from V and 2 bases from J; bases unmatched to any gene: 6. The CDR3 has 15 amino acids. Germline loops: CDR1 MDHEN, CDR2 SYDVKM. The CDR3 nucleotides are TGTGCCAGCAGGGAACCGGGACAGGGGGCCTACGAGCAGTACTTC. It is translated as CASREPGQGAYEQYF.

V is TRBV6-1 and J is TRBJ1-5, with 10 bases aligning to TRBD1. This CDR3 spans 15 amino acids. Germline V lookup: CDR1 MNHNS, CDR2 SASEGT. The V gene end was trimmed by 6 bases and the J gene end by 7 bases; junction bases not matched to a gene: 9. The CDR3 protein is CASRDRDRGLQPQHF. The CDR3 DNA follows: TGTGCCAGCAGGGACCGGGACAGGGGATTACAGCCCCAGCATTTT.

In regard to this clone: This CDR3 is also generated by other DNA sequences in the sample. This rearrangement joins TRBV5-1 to TRBJ2-1; the D gene is possibly TRBD2 (5 bases). CDR3 length: 15 amino acids. Trimming took 6 bases from V and 2 from J, leaving 15 bases between them. From germline, CDR1 is SGHRS and CDR2 YFSETQ. The CDR3 region is CASTPGSAAYNEQFF. The CDR3, as DNA: TGCGCCAGCACCCCGGGAAGCGCCGCCTACAATGAGCAGTTCTTC.